Reported below is one T cell receptor (beta chain). Germline CDR1 is MNHNS and CDR2 is SASEGT. V shed 6 bases and J shed 4 bases, with 18 bases lying between them. The CDR3 runs to 15 residues. The data stem from a study of T cells after yellow fever vaccination. TCRdb re-called the 5' RACE reads with MiXCR, one entry per CDR3 protein. This sample has about 68,000 distinct CDR3 sequences; under 8% occur once, and the top ten carry around 37%. The sample consisted of CD8+ T cells sorted from PBMCs, taken approximately 47 days after the first yellow fever vaccination. The receptor's source is a man aged 18 to 35 who received the YFV17D yellow fever vaccine. The genes are TRBV6-1 and TRBJ1-2; D unclear. The CDR3 sequence: CASSLSLAVRYGYTF. CDR3 coding DNA: TGTGCCAGCAGCCTATCCCTGGCGGTCCGCTATGGCTACACCTTC.